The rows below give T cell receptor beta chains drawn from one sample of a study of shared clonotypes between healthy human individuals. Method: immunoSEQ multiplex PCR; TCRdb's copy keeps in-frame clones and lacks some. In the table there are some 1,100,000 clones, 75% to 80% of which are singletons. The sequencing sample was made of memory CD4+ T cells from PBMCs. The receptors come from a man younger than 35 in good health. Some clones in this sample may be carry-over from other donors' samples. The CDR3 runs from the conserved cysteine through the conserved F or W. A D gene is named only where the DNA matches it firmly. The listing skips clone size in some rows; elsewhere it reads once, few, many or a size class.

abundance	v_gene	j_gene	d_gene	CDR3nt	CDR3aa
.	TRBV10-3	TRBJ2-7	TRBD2	TGTGCCATCGGAAACCCTTGGGAGCGGGATTTCTACGAGCAGTACTTC	CAIGNPWERDFYEQYF
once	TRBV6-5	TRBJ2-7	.	TGTGCCAGCAGTTTTGACAGAGCATCCTACGAGCAGTACTTC	CASSFDRASYEQYF
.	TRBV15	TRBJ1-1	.	TGTGCCACCAGCAGAGCCGGGGACGAGGCTTTCTTT	CATSRAGDEAFF
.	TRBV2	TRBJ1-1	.	TGTGCCAGCAGTGAGGCGGTCCAAGCTTTCTTT	CASSEAVQAFF
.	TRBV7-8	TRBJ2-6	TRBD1	TGTGCCAGCAGCTTAGCACGGACAGGGCGTGGGGCCAACGTCCTGACTTTC	CASSLARTGRGANVLTF
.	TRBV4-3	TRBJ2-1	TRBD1	TGCGCCAGCAGCCAAACGCTACCGGGACAGGGGAGTAATGAGCAGTTCTTC	CASSQTLPGQGSNEQFF
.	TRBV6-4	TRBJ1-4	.	TGTGCCAGCAGTGCGACAGCTAATGAAAAACTGTTTTTT	CASSATANEKLFF
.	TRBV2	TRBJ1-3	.	TGTGCCAGCAAAGGGTCCCCCTCTGGAAACACCATATATTTT	CASKGSPSGNTIYF
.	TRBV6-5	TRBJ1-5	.	TGTGCCAGCAGTTACTCCTTGGGAGGCGATCAGCCCCAGCATTTT	CASSYSLGGDQPQHF
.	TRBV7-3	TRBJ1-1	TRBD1	TGTGCCAGCAGCACACGGACAGGCGGTAAAGCTTTCTTT	CASSTRTGGKAFF
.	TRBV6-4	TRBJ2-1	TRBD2	TGTGCCAGCAGTGACTCAGCGGGACCCCCTCATGAGCAGTTCTTC	CASSDSAGPPHEQFF
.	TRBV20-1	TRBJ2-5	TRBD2	TGCAGTGCTAGAAACCCGGGAGGGGAGTACTTC	CSARNPGGEYF
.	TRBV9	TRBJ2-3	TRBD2	TGTGCCAGCAGCGTAGGGACTAGCGGGAGTGCGGCAGATACGCAGTATTTT	CASSVGTSGSAADTQYF
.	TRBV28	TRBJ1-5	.	TGTGCCAGCAGTTTATCTGGGTCGGGCAATCAGCCCCAGCATTTT	CASSLSGSGNQPQHF
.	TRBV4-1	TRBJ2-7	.	TGCGCCAGCAGCCTAAATCCGGGGTCGGCGTTATACTCCTACGAGCAGTACTTC	CASSLNPGSALYSYEQYF
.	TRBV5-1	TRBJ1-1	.	TGCGCCAGCAGCTCAAGACAGGTCAACACTGAAGCTTTCTTT	CASSSRQVNTEAFF
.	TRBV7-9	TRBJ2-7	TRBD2	TGTGCCAGCAGCCTCCGCCGCCTAAGCGGGAGTTTCCACGAGCAGTACTTC	CASSLRRLSGSFHEQYF
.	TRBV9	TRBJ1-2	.	TGTGCCAGCAGCGTAGCCGGAGGGGAGGTATGGGGCTACACCTTC	CASSVAGGEVWGYTF
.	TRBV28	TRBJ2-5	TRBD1	TGTGCCAGCAGTTTCTTTTCAGGGGGCATGGAGACCCAGTACTTC	CASSFFSGGMETQYF
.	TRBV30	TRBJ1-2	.	TGTGCCGCGGGGCAGGGTTTGTCGGCTGGAGGCTACACCTTC	CAAGQGLSAGGYTF
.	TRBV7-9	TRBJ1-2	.	TGTGCCAGCAGTCAACAGGGACCCTATGGCTACACCTTC	CASSQQGPYGYTF
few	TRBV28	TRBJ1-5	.	TGTGCCAGCAGTTTCGGCCGGCGGTGGGCAAGGAATCAGCCCCAGCATTTT	CASSFGRRWARNQPQHF
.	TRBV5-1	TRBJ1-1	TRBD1	TGCGCCAGCAGGATTACAGGGGTGGCTGAAGCTTTCTTT	CASRITGVAEAFF
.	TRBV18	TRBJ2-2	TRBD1	TGTGCCAGCTCACCACGGACAGGGAACACCGGGGAGCTGTTTTTT	CASSPRTGNTGELFF
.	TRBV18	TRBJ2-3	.	TGTGCCAGCTCCCCGGGGAGCACAGATACGCAGTATTTT	CASSPGSTDTQYF
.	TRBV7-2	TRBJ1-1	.	TGTGCCAGCAGCTTAGGGGGGGCAGACACTGAAGCTTTCTTT	CASSLGGADTEAFF
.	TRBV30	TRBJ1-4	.	TGTGCCTGGAGTGTACGGACAAATGAAAAACTGTTTTTT	CAWSVRTNEKLFF
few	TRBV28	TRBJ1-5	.	TGTGCCAGCAGTTCTTATCAGCCCCAGCATTTT	CASSSYQPQHF
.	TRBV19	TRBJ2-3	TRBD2	TGTGCCAGTAGTAGTGCGGGAGTGGTAGATACGCAGTATTTT	CASSSAGVVDTQYF
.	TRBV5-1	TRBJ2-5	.	TGCGCCAGCAGCTTGGGAGACAGCCGGACGCGGGAGACCCAGTACTTC	CASSLGDSRTRETQYF
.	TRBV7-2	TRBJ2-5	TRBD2	TGTGCCAGCAGCTCCCGACCCTGGACTAGCGGGAGGGGAGAGACCCAGTACTTC	CASSSRPWTSGRGETQYF
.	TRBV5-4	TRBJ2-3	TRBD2	TGTGCCAGCAGACCTACTAGCGGGAGGGCAACAGATACGCAGTATTTT	CASRPTSGRATDTQYF
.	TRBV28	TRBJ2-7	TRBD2	TGTGCCAGCAGTTCACGACTAGCGGGAGGCCTAACCAGGGGTTACGAGCAGTACTTC	CASSSRLAGGLTRGYEQYF
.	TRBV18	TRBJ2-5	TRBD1	TGTGCCAGCTCCCCCGGGACAGAGGAGACCCAGTACTTC	CASSPGTEETQYF
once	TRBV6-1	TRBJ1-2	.	TGTGCCAGCATTACTGGGATCTATGGCTACACCTTC	CASITGIYGYTF
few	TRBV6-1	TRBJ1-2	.	TGTGCCAGCAGTGAAATGGGGGGAGCTAACTATGGCTACACCTTC	CASSEMGGANYGYTF
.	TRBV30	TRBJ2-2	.	TGTGCCGCCCCACCGGGGGCTGGAAGGACCGGGGAGCTGTTTTTT	CAAPPGAGRTGELFF
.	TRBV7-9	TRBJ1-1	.	TGTGCCAGCAGCTTAGTGGCGGGGAGCACTGAAGCTTTCTTT	CASSLVAGSTEAFF